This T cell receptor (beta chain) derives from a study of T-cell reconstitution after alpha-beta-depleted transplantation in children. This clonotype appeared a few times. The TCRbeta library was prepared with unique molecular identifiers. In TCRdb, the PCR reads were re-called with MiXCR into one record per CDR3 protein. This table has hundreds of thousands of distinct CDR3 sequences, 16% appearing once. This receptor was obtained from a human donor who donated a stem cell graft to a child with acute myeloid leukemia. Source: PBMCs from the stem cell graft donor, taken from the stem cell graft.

The CDR3 DNA sequence: TGCAGTGCTAGAGATCCACAGGGAGGGATGAACACTGAAGCTTTCTTT. As protein: CSARDPQGGMNTEAFF. The chain couples TRBV20-1 to TRBJ1-1; D possibly corresponds to TRBD1 (6 bases). The CDR3 is 16 residues long. Trimming removed 0 bases at V and 0 bases at J, with 14 bases between. Germline V gene sequence: CDR1 DFQATT, CDR2 SNEGSKA (reference sequence).